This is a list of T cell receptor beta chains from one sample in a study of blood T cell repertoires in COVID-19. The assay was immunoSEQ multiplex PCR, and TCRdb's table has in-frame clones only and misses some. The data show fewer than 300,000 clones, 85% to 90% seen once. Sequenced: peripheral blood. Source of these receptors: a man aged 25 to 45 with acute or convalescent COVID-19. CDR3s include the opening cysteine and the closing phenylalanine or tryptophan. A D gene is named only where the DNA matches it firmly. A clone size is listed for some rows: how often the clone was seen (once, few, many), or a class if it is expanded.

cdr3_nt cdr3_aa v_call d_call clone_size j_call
TGTGCCAGCAGCGCCTCCCAGGGGGCCTTTCACACTGAAGCTTTCTTT CASSASQGAFHTEAFF TRBV5-6 TRBD1 few TRBJ1-1
TGTGCCAGCAGTTACTCTCCGACAGGGTGGTCACCCCTCCACTTT CASSYSPTGWSPLHF TRBV6-5 TRBD1 . TRBJ1-6
TGTGCCTGGGGAGGATACAGGGGGCGACGGCAAAAACTGTTTTTT CAWGGYRGRRQKLFF TRBV30 TRBD1 . TRBJ1-4
TGTGCCAGTAGCTTCCGTGCAGAACAGCCCCAGCATTTT CASSFRAEQPQHF TRBV19 . . TRBJ1-5
TGTGCCAGCAGCGGAAACACAGGGGGCCAACACCTCAGCCCAGATACGCAGTATTTT CASSGNTGGQHLSPDTQYF TRBV7-8 TRBD1 . TRBJ2-3
TGTGCCAGCAGCCGGAGACAGTCTAATCAGCCCCAGCATTTT CASSRRQSNQPQHF TRBV6-6 . . TRBJ1-5
TGTGCCAGCACTTTACGGGACTCGGCCCTTTCCTCTTCTAACTATGGCTACACCTTC CASTLRDSALSSSNYGYTF TRBV6-4 . . TRBJ1-2
TGTGCCAGCAGTTTAGTAGGGGGAGTCACTGAAGCTTTCTTT CASSLVGGVTEAFF TRBV28 . . TRBJ1-1
TGTGCCAGCAGTGACAAAGGCGACAGTAACTATGGCTACACCTTC CASSDKGDSNYGYTF TRBV2 . . TRBJ1-2
TGTGCCAGCAGCCGGGGGGCGGCGAACACTGAAGCTTTCTTT CASSRGAANTEAFF TRBV5-6 . once TRBJ1-1
TGTGCCAGCAGCTTGGTAGCGGGGGGAACCTACGAGCAGTACTTC CASSLVAGGTYEQYF TRBV7-2 TRBD2 . TRBJ2-7
TGTGCCAGCAGTTTTGGACAGGGGAGGGCTTTCTTT CASSFGQGRAFF TRBV12-3/TRBV12-4 TRBD1 few TRBJ1-1
TGTGCCAGCAGCAGGGACAGAGGGCGGTCTGAAGCTTTCTTT CASSRDRGRSEAFF TRBV7-8 TRBD1 . TRBJ1-1
TGTGCCAGCAGCGACAGGGGCTTTAGTAATGAAAAACTGTTTTTT CASSDRGFSNEKLFF TRBV3-1/TRBV3-2 TRBD1 . TRBJ1-4
TGTGCCAGCAGGGGGGGGACTAGCGGACGCTACGAGCAGTACTTC CASRGGTSGRYEQYF TRBV28 TRBD2 once TRBJ2-7
TGTGCCACCAGCAGTCTAAGGGACTCTCTTTTTGGCTACACCTTC CATSSLRDSLFGYTF TRBV15 . . TRBJ1-2
TGTGCCAGCAGCCAAGATTTTATGACTAGCGGGCCGTACAATGAGCAGTTCTTC CASSQDFMTSGPYNEQFF TRBV3-1/TRBV3-2 TRBD2 . TRBJ2-1
TGTGCCAGTACCGACCGGGGAGGCAATGAGCAGTTCTTC CASTDRGGNEQFF TRBV19 . . TRBJ2-1
TGTGCCAGTAGTGACAGAGGATACAATGAGCAGTTCTTC CASSDRGYNEQFF TRBV19 . . TRBJ2-1
TGTGCCGCCAGTGGGGGGGTCGAAAAACTGTTTTTT CAASGGVEKLFF TRBV19 . . TRBJ1-4
TGTGCCAGCAACGGACTAGCGGAAGAGACCCAGTACTTC CASNGLAEETQYF TRBV3-1/TRBV3-2 TRBD2 . TRBJ2-5
TGTGCCATCAGTGACCCCGGTCGCGGAACCTACGAGCAGTACTTC CAISDPGRGTYEQYF TRBV10-3 . . TRBJ2-7
TGTGCCAGCAGCCCGCCAAGGGTGCGGGGGGGCCCAGCAGATACGCAGTATTTT CASSPPRVRGGPADTQYF TRBV3-1/TRBV3-2 TRBD2 . TRBJ2-3
TGTGCCAGCAGCCGACAGGGGACCTATAATTCACCCCTCCACTTT CASSRQGTYNSPLHF TRBV27 TRBD1 . TRBJ1-6
TGTGCCATCAGTGACCCGGGACAGGGATACAATGAGCAGTTCTTC CAISDPGQGYNEQFF TRBV10-3 TRBD1 . TRBJ2-1
TGCGCCAGCAGCCCCGGGACTAGCGGGGTAAAGGTGCAGTACTTC CASSPGTSGVKVQYF TRBV5-1 TRBD2 . TRBJ2-7
TGTGCCAGCACCCAAAAGTGGGACGGGGGACGTGCTAGCACAGATACGCAGTATTTT CASTQKWDGGRASTDTQYF TRBV2 . . TRBJ2-3
TGTGCCAGCAGCCTCGGGACAGGGGGCGCCTACAATGAGCAGTTCTTC CASSLGTGGAYNEQFF TRBV5-4 TRBD1 . TRBJ2-1
TGCGCCAGCAGTCAGTCCGGGACTAATGAAAAACTGTTTTTT CASSQSGTNEKLFF TRBV5-1 . . TRBJ1-4
TGCGCCAGCAGCTTGGGACAGTCTACAGATACGCAGTATTTT CASSLGQSTDTQYF TRBV5-1 . . TRBJ2-3
TGTGCCAGCAGTGAAGCAGTTAGGGGGAGCACTGAAGCTTTCTTT CASSEAVRGSTEAFF TRBV25-1 . . TRBJ1-1
TGTGCCAGCAGCTTCAGGGGGCGGGAGACCCAGTACTTC CASSFRGRETQYF TRBV7-2 TRBD1 . TRBJ2-5
TGTGCCAGTAGTGTCTTTGACAGGCTTATGAACACTGAAGCTTTCTTT CASSVFDRLMNTEAFF TRBV19 . few TRBJ1-1
TGTGCCAGCAGCTTAAACAGGGCCTATAATTCACCCCTCCACTTT CASSLNRAYNSPLHF TRBV7-3 . . TRBJ1-6
TGTGCCAGCAAGACTCCTTTGAACACTGAAGCTTTCTTT CASKTPLNTEAFF TRBV27 . . TRBJ1-1
TGTGCCAGCAGAAAACCCGGGACTACAAACATTCAGTACTTC CASRKPGTTNIQYF TRBV6-5 TRBD2 once TRBJ2-4
TGTGCCAGCAGCCCCGCGGCCTACTATGGCTACACCTTC CASSPAAYYGYTF TRBV3-1/TRBV3-2 . . TRBJ1-2